This T cell receptor (beta chain) was recovered during a study of shared clonotypes between healthy human individuals. Study-wide findings and caveats: Blood was the sole source, and tissue repertoires probably differ.

Trimming removed 0 bases from V and 0 bases from J, with 10 bases in between. CDR3 size: 16 residues. In germline, CDR1 is SGHRS, CDR2 YFSETQ. On this clone itself: Its target is unknown.

Measured with immunoSEQ multiplex PCR; TCRdb has only the in-frame clones, and not every one. The sample has 2,500,000 or so clones, under 95% seen once. Sequencing used naive CD4+ T cells from PBMCs. Subset of the sample: CD45RA+ positively selected. The source of this sequence is a man aged 18-30 years in good health. Some clones in this sample may be carry-over from other donors' samples. The rearrangement joins TRBV5-1 to TRBJ2-1; no reliable D call. The CDR3 DNA reads TGCGCCAGCAGCTTGGTGCCTTCTTACTCCTACAATGAGCAGTTCTTC. Its protein is CASSLVPSYSYNEQFF. The full variable domain, completed using reference TRBV5-1 and TRBJ2-1, is KAGVTQTPRYLIKTRGQQVTLSCSPISGHRSVSWYQQTPGQGLQFLFEYFSETQRNKGNFPGRFSGRQFSNSRSEMNVSTLELGDSALYLCASSLVPSYSYNEQFFGPGTRLTVL.